This T cell receptor (beta chain) was recovered during a study of shared clonotypes between healthy human individuals. About the study: Per donor, three plates held CD4 naive cells, three held CD4 memory, two held CD8 naive and one held CD8 memory.

Clones were read by immunoSEQ multiplex PCR, and TCRdb kept only the in-frame ones, dropping some. This sample has under 2.5 million clones, with under 95% found just once. Study-wide points: Generation probabilities of non-shared clonotypes were lower (relative to those shared by all four donors).

Comment on this clone: Its antigen is unidentified.

J was trimmed by 1 base and V by 4 bases; bases with no gene match: 3. The CDR3 is 15 amino acids. Germline V lookup: CDR1 KGHSH, CDR2 LQKENI. Input material: naive CD4+ T cells from PBMCs. As for subset: CD45RA+ positively selected. The clonotype comes from a man aged 18 to 30 in good health. Some clones in this sample may be carry-over from other donors' samples. The chain uses TRBV18 and TRBJ1-1; TRBD1 matches at 10 bases. In nucleotides, the CDR3 is TGTGCCAGCTCACTAGGGACAGGGGAGAACACTGAAGCTTTCTTT. It codes for CASSLGTGENTEAFF.